Listed here are 7 T cell receptor beta chains from one sample, sequenced in a study of blood T cell repertoires in COVID-19. The protocol was immunoSEQ multiplex PCR, while the TCRdb copy is restricted to in-frame clones and leaves out a portion. The table shows 270,000 or so clones, with 82% occurring only once. The sample comprised peripheral blood. All receptors derive from a woman under 30 with acute or convalescent COVID-19.

In its sample, this clone was seen a few times. The V gene is TRBV27, the J gene TRBJ2-7, with 7 bases identical to TRBD2. Germline CDR1 MNHEY, CDR2 SMNVEV (reference sequence). The CDR3 is 15 amino acids. Losses at the gene ends were 3 bases for V and 2 bases for J; bases not matched to a gene: 7. DNA for the CDR3: TGTGCCAGCAGTTTCGGCGGGGGAGACCCCTACGAGCAGTACTTC. Amino acid sequence: CASSFGGGDPYEQYF.

This chain uses TRBV5-1 with TRBJ2-3; possibly TRBD1 for D (6 bases). The V end lost 4 bases, the J end lost 3 bases, and 18 bases lay between the germline ends. CDR3 size: 16 residues. Germline CDR1 is SGHRS and CDR2 is YFSETQ. This CDR3 reads CASSTQGRLGTDTQYF. In DNA, the CDR3 is TGCGCCAGCAGCACGCAGGGGAGATTGGGTACAGATACGCAGTATTTT.

The V and J genes are TRBV30 and TRBJ2-3; 7 bases map to TRBD2. The germline V gene has CDR1 GTSNPN and CDR2 SVGIG (reference sequence). Germline trimming cut 2 bases from V and 1 base from J; bases unmatched to any gene: 3. This CDR3 contains 14 residues. Here the CDR3 reads CAWSFAGGTDTQYF. The DNA of the CDR3 is TGTGCCTGGAGTTTCGCGGGAGGCACAGATACGCAGTATTTT.

This chain links TRBV7-9 with TRBJ2-3, with no clear D. CDR3 size: 11 residues. CDR1 SEHNR and CDR2 FQNEAQ come from the germline V gene (reference sequence). Trimming stripped 3 bases from V and 6 bases from J, with 4 bases between. CDR3 sequence reads: CASSLSDTQYF. CDR3 nucleotide sequence: TGTGCCAGCAGCTTGAGCGATACGCAGTATTTT.

The genes are TRBV19 and TRBJ2-1; TRBD2 matches at 11 bases. V dropped 8 bases and J dropped 1; count of bases not matched to a gene: 7. The CDR3 is 16 amino acids. CDR1 is LNHDA, CDR2 SQIVND, per germline (reference sequence). The CDR3 DNA follows: TGTGCCAGTCGCGAGACTAGCGGGACTTCCTACAATGAGCAGTTCTTC. Encoded protein: CASRETSGTSYNEQFF.

Ten or more counts support this clone. The chain employs TRBV4-2 and TRBJ1-2; 7 nucleotides agree with TRBD1. The length of the CDR3 is 14 residues. V gave up 1 base and J gave up 6 bases; unmatched junction bases: 5. Germline loops: CDR1 LGHNA, CDR2 YNFKEQ. The DNA of the CDR3 is TGTGCCAGCAGCCAAGGAGACAGGGCTAATGGCTACACCTTC. This codes for CASSQGDRANGYTF.

The V and J genes are TRBV5-1 and TRBJ2-7, with D unresolved. Germline V CDR1 and CDR2: SGHRS, YFSETQ. The ends were cut back, 2 bases at V and 3 bases at J, with 12 bases in the middle. The length of the CDR3 is 14 residues. The CDR3 DNA reads as TGCGCCAGCAGCTTTGGTGGCAGGATCTACGAGCAGTACTTC. The encoded protein is CASSFGGRIYEQYF.